The 16 T cell receptor beta chains in this list originate from one sample, sequenced in a study of cytomegalovirus exposure and HLA in healthy donors. PCR primers comprised 60 Vbeta and 13 Jbeta primers. The method was immunoSEQ multiplex PCR; TCRdb's version includes in-frame clones alone and lacks a portion of them. The sample has 100,000 or so clones; 75% are singletons. Sequencing was done on a sample of PBMCs. The receptors come from a man aged 45-60 years in good health and CMV-seronegative.

This clone appeared a few times. The rearrangement joins TRBV2 to TRBJ2-2; 7 bases match TRBD1. The J segment lost 6 bases and the V segment lost 9 bases, leaving 7 bases of the junction unmatched. Per germline, CDR1 SNHLY and CDR2 FYNNEI. There are 13 residues in the CDR3. The CDR3 DNA reads as TGTGCCAGTTATACAGGGGTACCCGGGGAGCTGTTTTTT. This gives the protein CASYTGVPGELFF.

The rearrangement uses TRBV27 and TRBJ2-6, with 7 bases aligning to TRBD1. Germline CDR1 and CDR2: MNHEY and SMNVEV (reference sequence). This CDR3 is 16 amino acids long. Trimming took 6 bases from V and 2 from J; bases not matched to a gene: 7. Written as DNA, the CDR3 is TGTGCCAGCAGACAACAGGGGAGCACTGGGGCCAACGTCCTGACTTTC. Its protein is CASRQQGSTGANVLTF.

The rearrangement uses TRBV6-1 and TRBJ2-7, with 9 nucleotides matching TRBD1. V shed 2 bases and J 9 bases; nucleotides not matched to a gene: 8. The CDR3 has 14 amino acids. Germline V gene lookup returns CDR1 MNHNS and CDR2 SASEGT. This CDR3 reads CASSERDRALGQYF. CDR3 nucleotide sequence: TGTGCCAGCAGTGAAAGGGACAGGGCGCTTGGGCAGTACTTC.

Concerning this clone: At one boundary the junction diverges from the germline segment, which might be a read error. The chain combines TRBV7-3 with TRBJ2-1, with 8 bases matching TRBD1. CDR1 and CDR2 (germline): SGHTA, FQGTGA. The CDR3 is made up of 12 amino acids. The CDR3: CASSLGGQVLVF. CDR3 in DNA: TGTGCCAGCAGCTTAGGGGGACAGGTTTTGGTCTTC.

The gene calls are TRBV28 and TRBJ1-5; 9 nucleotides align to TRBD1. From germline, CDR1 is MDHEN and CDR2 SYDVKM. With 9 bases clipped from V and 5 bases from J, the junction kept 8 bases outside the gene matches. This CDR3 region has 14 residues. The CDR3 is CASFQRQGDQPQHF. The CDR3 DNA follows: TGTGCCAGTTTTCAAAGACAGGGGGATCAGCCCCAGCATTTT.

The table lists this clone with a few counts. The chain employs TRBV6-1 and TRBJ1-2, with 9 bases fitting TRBD1. This CDR3 comprises 14 residues. V trimming: 10 bases; J trimming: 7 bases; junction bases outside the gene matches: 13. Germline CDR1 and CDR2: MNHNS and SASEGT. The CDR3 sequence: CATTTGGGRSGYTF. The CDR3 nucleotides read TGTGCCACCACTACAGGGGGCGGCCGATCTGGCTACACCTTC.

This clone has a single count. The V and J genes are TRBV6-1 and TRBJ2-7; a weak D match, TRBD1 (5 bases). The CDR3 has 15 amino acids. Deletions cut 1 base from V and 4 bases from J, with 14 bases between. CDR1 is MNHNS and CDR2 is SASEGT in the germline V gene. The DNA for the CDR3 is TGTGCCAGCAGTGAAGTGCCAGGGCCCTTATACGAGCAGTACTTC. As protein: CASSEVPGPLYEQYF.

This clone has only a few counts. V is TRBV28 and J is TRBJ1-5; 8 bases are a match to TRBD1. Germline CDR1 MDHEN, CDR2 SYDVKM. Trimming at V came to 4 bases and at J to 11 bases, leaving 4 bases not matched to a gene. The CDR3 extends over 12 amino acids. CDR3 in amino acids: CASSSDRVAQHF. In nucleotides, the CDR3 is TGTGCCAGCAGTTCGGACAGGGTGGCCCAGCATTTT.

The chain carries TRBV11-2 and TRBJ2-5; 12 nucleotides align to TRBD2. The V gene's germline CDR1 is SGHAT and CDR2 FQNNGV. Trimming removed 8 bases from V and 13 bases from J; junction bases left unmatched: 11. The CDR3 covers 13 residues. The CDR3 loop is CASGRLAGVDPYF. The CDR3 nucleotides read TGTGCCAGCGGAAGACTAGCGGGAGTTGATCCGTACTTC.

This clone has a single count. The V and J genes are TRBV27 and TRBJ1-1; the D gene is possibly TRBD1 (5 bases). V lost 7 bases and J lost 7, with 16 bases in between. The CDR3 loop spans 13 amino acids. Germline loops: CDR1 MNHEY, CDR2 SMNVEV (reference sequence). CDR3 amino acids: CASTGTSRGEAFF. CDR3 DNA: TGTGCCAGCACTGGGACTTCCCGGGGTGAAGCTTTCTTT.

A word on this clone: One end of the junction fails to match germline, which may point to a read error. This chain connects TRBV7-9 to TRBJ1-1; D uncertain. The CDR3 loop spans 12 amino acids. CDR1 is SEHNR, CDR2 FQNEAQ, per germline (reference sequence). This CDR3 is CSSSLYNTEAFF. CDR3 sequence (DNA): TGTTCCAGCAGCCTATACAACACTGAAGCTTTCTTT.

This clone appeared a few times. The rearrangement joins TRBV7-8 to TRBJ2-5; no clear D. This CDR3 has 11 residues. Trimming removed 5 bases from V and 5 bases from J, with 6 bases in between. Per germline, CDR1 SGHVS and CDR2 FQNEAQ. CDR3 DNA sequence: TGTGCCAGCAGCCCCAGGGAGACCCAGTACTTC. Translating gives CASSPRETQYF.

The chain has TRBV19 and TRBJ2-1; TRBD2 agrees at 16 bases. The CDR3 is 16 residues long. Germline V gives CDR1 LNHDA, CDR2 SQIVND (reference sequence). Losses at the gene ends were 5 bases for V and 9 bases for J; bases not matched to a gene: 7. Here the CDR3 DNA reads TGTGCCAGTAGTCCCACCGGGACTAGCGGGAGGGGTGAGCAGTTCTTC. Its protein is CASSPTGTSGRGEQFF.

This rearrangement joins TRBV5-1 to TRBJ1-6; 8 bases match TRBD1. Germline trimming cut 3 bases from V and 10 bases from J; bases unmatched to any gene: 6. The CDR3 spans 14 residues. The V gene's germline CDR1 is SGHRS and CDR2 YFSETQ. CDR3 residues: CASSSVTGDSPLHF. CDR3 nucleotide sequence: TGCGCCAGCAGCTCTGTGACAGGGGACTCACCCCTCCACTTT.

This chain connects TRBV25-1 to TRBJ2-7, with a possible D match to TRBD1 (6 bases). V lost 4 bases and J 4 bases, leaving 8 bases between the germline ends. CDR1 and CDR2 from the germline V gene are MGHDK and SYGVNS. CDR3 length equals 12 residues. CDR3: CASSVQGYEQYF. In DNA, the CDR3 is TGTGCCAGCAGTGTGCAGGGGTACGAGCAGTACTTC.

The chain combines TRBV28 with TRBJ2-7; TRBD2 is a possible D gene (6 bases). Trimming cost V 5 bases and J 2 bases, with 16 bases left between them. Germline V gives CDR1 MDHEN, CDR2 SYDVKM. This CDR3 has 15 residues. The CDR3 loop reads CASSAPGLGTYEQYF. The DNA of the CDR3 is TGTGCCAGCAGTGCGCCGGGACTGGGTACCTACGAGCAGTACTTC. The complete variable domain, with remaining parts taken from reference TRBV28 and TRBJ2-7, reads DVKVTQSSRYLVKRTGEKVFLECVQDMDHENMFWYRQDPGLGLRLIYFSYDVKMKEKGDIPEGYSVSREKKERFSLILESASTNQTSMYLCASSAPGLGTYEQYFGPGTRLTVT.